These T cell receptor beta chains were read from a single sample in a study of T cell clusters in autoimmune cytopenias. TCRdb re-called the multiplex PCR reads, yielding one record per CDR3 amino acid sequence without DNA. In total, the table holds several thousand distinct CDR3 sequences. The sample was also linked to a second study, of T cell repertoires in aging, cancer and after chemotherapy.

What was sequenced was peripheral blood. All receptors come from a human donor in good health. CDR3s include the opening cysteine and the closing phenylalanine or tryptophan. The order of the fields is J gene, clone size, V gene, CDR3 protein. Not every row has a clone size; where given, it reads once, few, many or a size class.

j_gene: TRBJ2-6
abundance: -
v_gene: TRBV30
CDR3aa: CAWRPARSPGSGMPGANVLTF

j_gene: TRBJ1-4
abundance: medium-sized
v_gene: TRBV12-3/TRBV12-4
CDR3aa: CASSDRGEKLFF

j_gene: TRBJ2-2
abundance: medium-sized
v_gene: TRBV7-6
CDR3aa: CASSFEEAGELFF

j_gene: TRBJ1-1
abundance: -
v_gene: TRBV7-6
CDR3aa: CASSHMNTEAFF

j_gene: TRBJ1-2
abundance: -
v_gene: TRBV13
CDR3aa: CASGQGGTGLGYTF

j_gene: TRBJ1-1
abundance: medium-sized
v_gene: TRBV29-1
CDR3aa: CSVGGDRADEAFF

j_gene: TRBJ2-1
abundance: medium-sized
v_gene: TRBV19
CDR3aa: CASTGTSGARGYYNEQFF

j_gene: TRBJ2-3
abundance: -
v_gene: TRBV5-1
CDR3aa: CASSLNGGSTDTQYF

j_gene: TRBJ2-5
abundance: medium-sized
v_gene: TRBV11-3
CDR3aa: CASSFGRTSGGYQETQYF

j_gene: TRBJ2-1
abundance: -
v_gene: TRBV7-6
CDR3aa: CASSLIGDSSYNEQFF

j_gene: TRBJ2-7
abundance: medium-sized
v_gene: TRBV10-3
CDR3aa: CAISDASGGASYEQYF

j_gene: TRBJ2-2
abundance: medium-sized
v_gene: TRBV5-6
CDR3aa: CASSSRVSWTGELFF

j_gene: TRBJ1-1
abundance: medium-sized
v_gene: TRBV11-3
CDR3aa: CASSLAGGTEAFF

j_gene: TRBJ2-4
abundance: -
v_gene: TRBV6-2/TRBV6-3
CDR3aa: CASIDALAKNIQYF

j_gene: TRBJ2-2
abundance: medium-sized
v_gene: TRBV6-1
CDR3aa: CASSGGLLNTGELFF

j_gene: TRBJ2-5
abundance: -
v_gene: TRBV7-9
CDR3aa: CASSSGLTQETQYF

j_gene: TRBJ2-3
abundance: -
v_gene: TRBV27
CDR3aa: CASSLFFVGASTDTQYF

j_gene: TRBJ1-2
abundance: medium-sized
v_gene: TRBV5-6
CDR3aa: CASSQGTNYGYTF

j_gene: TRBJ2-2
abundance: medium-sized
v_gene: TRBV27
CDR3aa: CASSLGTANVKLTGELFF

j_gene: TRBJ1-1
abundance: -
v_gene: TRBV6-5
CDR3aa: CASSYSKRRAVDTEAFF

j_gene: TRBJ2-2
abundance: -
v_gene: TRBV6-4
CDR3aa: CASSDGYTGELFF

j_gene: TRBJ1-1
abundance: medium-sized
v_gene: TRBV29-1
CDR3aa: CSANGVEGHMNTEAFF

j_gene: TRBJ2-7
abundance: -
v_gene: TRBV5-1
CDR3aa: CASRGTANYEQYF

j_gene: TRBJ1-5
abundance: -
v_gene: TRBV10-3
CDR3aa: CAISESSGQPQHF

j_gene: TRBJ1-6
abundance: -
v_gene: TRBV19
CDR3aa: CASSMDPPGQGLNSPLHF

j_gene: TRBJ2-7
abundance: -
v_gene: TRBV19
CDR3aa: CASSSRRSPTQGVFYEQYF

j_gene: TRBJ1-4
abundance: medium-sized
v_gene: TRBV19
CDR3aa: CASSMTAGQGATNEKLFF

j_gene: TRBJ1-1
abundance: -
v_gene: TRBV27
CDR3aa: CASSHGLSEAFF

j_gene: TRBJ2-2
abundance: medium-sized
v_gene: TRBV19
CDR3aa: CASSSSGGGDTGELFF

j_gene: TRBJ2-1
abundance: medium-sized
v_gene: TRBV6-5
CDR3aa: CASSTSGYYNEQFF